These T cell receptor beta chains were read from a single sample in a study of OX40 agonist ivuxolimab in advanced cancers. Clones were sequenced by immunoSEQ multiplex PCR, and TCRdb holds only the in-frame ones, with some missing. The table records 74,000 or so clones, about 92% of them present only once. The sequencing used CD4+ or CD8+ T cells sorted from blood, collected in a trial of the OX40 agonist ivuxolimab. The receptor source for this set is an adult with an advanced solid tumor such as melanoma, head and neck, liver or kidney cancer. CDR3s leave out the opening cysteine and the closing phenylalanine or tryptophan. Each record gives: J gene, V gene, CDR3 protein.

j_call: TRBJ1-4; v_call: TRBV16; cdr3_aa: ASSQWVDGANEKLF
j_call: TRBJ2-1; v_call: TRBV7-9; cdr3_aa: ASSRNTGASYNEQF
j_call: TRBJ2-7; v_call: TRBV4-1; cdr3_aa: ASSQDPSGRDEQY
j_call: TRBJ2-5; v_call: TRBV18; cdr3_aa: ASSPVSDRQETQY
j_call: TRBJ1-2; v_call: TRBV27; cdr3_aa: ASSSKGMGHGYT
j_call: TRBJ1-1; v_call: TRBV6-5; cdr3_aa: ASSYSRFGGSTEAF
j_call: TRBJ2-5; v_call: TRBV11-2; cdr3_aa: ASSFTQGRQETQY
j_call: TRBJ2-7; v_call: TRBV7-6; cdr3_aa: ASTLGGEGQY
j_call: TRBJ2-7; v_call: TRBV20-1; cdr3_aa: SARETYEQY
j_call: TRBJ1-4; v_call: TRBV7-2; cdr3_aa: ASSPTGTDGEKLF
j_call: TRBJ2-7; v_call: TRBV7-9; cdr3_aa: ASSSSADIYEQY
j_call: TRBJ1-1; v_call: TRBV2; cdr3_aa: ASSVGVMNTEAF
j_call: TRBJ2-5; v_call: TRBV6-5; cdr3_aa: ASSYPSGAIETQY
j_call: TRBJ2-1; v_call: TRBV2; cdr3_aa: AFWGEGFNEQF
j_call: TRBJ2-7; v_call: TRBV7-9; cdr3_aa: ASSAPRTEQY
j_call: TRBJ2-3; v_call: TRBV9; cdr3_aa: ASSLVVLQTDTQY